This TCR beta chain came from a study of blood T cells in healthy people across ages. There are many counts of this clonotype. Alongside a J-beta primer mix, a sample-barcoded 5' primer served in a second PCR lasting roughly 7 to 11 cycles. TCRdb reprocessed the 5' RACE reads with MiXCR, giving one entry per CDR3 protein. Among 1 million or so distinct CDR3 sequences listed, 45% were seen once. CDR1 MNHNY and CDR2 SVGAGI come from the germline V gene (reference sequence). V lost 6 bases and J lost 8, with 13 bases in between. The CDR3 extends over 12 amino acids. The chain employs TRBV6-6 and TRBJ1-2; D is uncertain. The sequence was obtained from a woman in her sixties in good health. The specimen sequenced was blood. CDR3 residues: CASSGLLGGYTF. CDR3 coding DNA: TGTGCCAGCAGCGGGCTGCTGGGCGGCTACACCTTC.